This T cell receptor beta chain was retrieved from a study of T cell repertoires in ileal Crohn's disease. CDR1 and CDR2 from the germline V gene are LNHDA and SQIVND (reference sequence). This CDR3 is 14 amino acids long. The V segment lost 4 bases and the J segment 5 bases; nucleotides outside the gene matches: 7. The time point denotes: neoterminal ileum biopsy at postoperative endoscopy, about 6 months after surgery. Adults with ileal or ileocolonic Crohn's disease and an indication for resection were eligible. Assay: immunoSEQ multiplex PCR; the TCRdb copy retains only in-frame clones and omits some. Of some 60,000 clones detected, about 89% appear once; the ten largest clones hold around 2.1%.

The chain is built from TRBV19 and TRBJ2-5; 7 nucleotides agree with TRBD2. Sequencing was performed on ileal tissue. This receptor was obtained from an adult with Crohn's disease. This CDR3 reads CASSKGLVEETQYF. DNA for the CDR3: TGTGCCAGTAGTAAAGGACTAGTTGAGGAGACCCAGTACTTC.